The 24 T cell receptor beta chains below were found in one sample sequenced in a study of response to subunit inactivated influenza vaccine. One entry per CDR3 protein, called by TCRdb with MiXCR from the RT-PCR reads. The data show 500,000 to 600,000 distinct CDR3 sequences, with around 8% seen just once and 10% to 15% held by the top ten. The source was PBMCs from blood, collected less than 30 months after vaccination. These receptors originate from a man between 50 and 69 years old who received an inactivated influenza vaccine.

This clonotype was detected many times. As DNA, the CDR3 is TGTGCCAGCAGCTTCGGTAGGGCGCGGGGATCCTATGGCTACACCTTC. This gives the protein CASSFGRARGSYGYTF. The chain is built from TRBV5-6 and TRBJ1-2; no reliable D call. The germline CDR1 and CDR2 sequences are SGHDT and YYEEEE. V lost 2 bases and J 4 bases, leaving 18 bases between the germline ends. The length of the CDR3 is 16 residues.

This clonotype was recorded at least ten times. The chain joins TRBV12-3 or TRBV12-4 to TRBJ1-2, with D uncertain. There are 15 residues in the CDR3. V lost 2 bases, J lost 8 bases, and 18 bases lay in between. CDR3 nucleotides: TGTGCCAGCAGTTTACGTCGCTCCCCTCATCTGGGCTACACCTTC. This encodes CASSLRRSPHLGYTF.

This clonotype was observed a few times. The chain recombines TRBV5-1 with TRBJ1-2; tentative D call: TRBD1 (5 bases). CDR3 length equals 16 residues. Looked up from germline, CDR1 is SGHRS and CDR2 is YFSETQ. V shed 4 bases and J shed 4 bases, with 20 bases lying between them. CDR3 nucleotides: TGCGCCAGCAGCACTACGGGGGACGTTGGAGGCTATGGCTACACCTTC. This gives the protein CASSTTGDVGGYGYTF.

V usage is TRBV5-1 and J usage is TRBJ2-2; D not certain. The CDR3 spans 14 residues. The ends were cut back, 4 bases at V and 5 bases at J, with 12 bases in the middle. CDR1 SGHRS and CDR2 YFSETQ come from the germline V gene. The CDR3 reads CASSPEVRTGELFF. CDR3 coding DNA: TGCGCCAGCAGCCCCGAGGTTCGGACCGGGGAGCTGTTTTTT.

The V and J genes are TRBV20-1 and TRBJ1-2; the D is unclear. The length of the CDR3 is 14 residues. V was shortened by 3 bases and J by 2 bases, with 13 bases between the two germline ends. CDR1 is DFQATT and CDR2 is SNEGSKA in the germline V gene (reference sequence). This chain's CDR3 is CSASRVLGNYGYTF. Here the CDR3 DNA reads TGCAGTGCTAGTCGTGTACTGGGGAACTATGGCTACACCTTC.

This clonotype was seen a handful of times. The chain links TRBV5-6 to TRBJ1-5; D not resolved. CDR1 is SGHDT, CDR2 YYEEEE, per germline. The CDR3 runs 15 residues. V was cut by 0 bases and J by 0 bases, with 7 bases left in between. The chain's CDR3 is CASSLGPSSNQPQHF. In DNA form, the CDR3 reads TGTGCCAGCAGCTTGGGTCCCAGTAGCAATCAGCCCCAGCATTTT. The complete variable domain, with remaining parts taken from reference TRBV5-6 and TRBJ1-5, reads DAGVTQSPTHLIKTRGQQVTLRCSPKSGHDTVSWYQQALGQGPQFIFQYYEEEERQRGNFPDRFSGHQFPNYSSELNVNALLLGDSALYLCASSLGPSSNQPQHFGDGTRLSIL.

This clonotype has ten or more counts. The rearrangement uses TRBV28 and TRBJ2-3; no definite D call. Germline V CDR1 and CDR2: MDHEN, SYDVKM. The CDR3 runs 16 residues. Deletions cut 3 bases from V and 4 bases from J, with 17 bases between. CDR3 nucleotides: TGTGCCAGCAGTTTCATTTACGGACCCGAGGCAGATACGCAGTATTTT. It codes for CASSFIYGPEADTQYF.

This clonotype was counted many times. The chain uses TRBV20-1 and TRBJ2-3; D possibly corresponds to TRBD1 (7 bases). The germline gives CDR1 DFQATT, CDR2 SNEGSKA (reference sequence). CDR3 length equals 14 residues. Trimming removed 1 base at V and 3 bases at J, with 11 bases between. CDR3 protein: CSARGQGGTDTQYF. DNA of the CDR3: TGCAGTGCTAGAGGACAGGGAGGTACAGATACGCAGTATTTT.

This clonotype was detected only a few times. The CDR3 region is CSVGAGQVETQYF. The CDR3 DNA reads TGCAGCGTTGGGGCAGGGCAAGTGGAGACCCAGTACTTC. The chain uses TRBV29-1 and TRBJ2-5, with a weak D call TRBD1 (5 bases). The CDR3 runs 13 residues. V was cut by 4 bases and J by 5 bases, with 14 bases left in between. Germline V gene sequence: CDR1 SQVTM, CDR2 ANQGSEA.

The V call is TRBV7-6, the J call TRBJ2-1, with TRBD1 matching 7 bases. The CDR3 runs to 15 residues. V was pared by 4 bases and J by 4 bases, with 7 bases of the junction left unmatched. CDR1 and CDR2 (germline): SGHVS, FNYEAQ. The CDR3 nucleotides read TGTGCCAGCAGCTCCTCCTGGACAGGATACAATGAGCAGTTCTTC. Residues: CASSSSWTGYNEQFF.

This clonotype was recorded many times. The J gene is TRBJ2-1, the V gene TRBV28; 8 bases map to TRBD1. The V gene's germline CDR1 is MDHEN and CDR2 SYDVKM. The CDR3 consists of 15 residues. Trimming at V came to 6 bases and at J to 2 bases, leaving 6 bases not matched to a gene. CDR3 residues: CASRTRTGPYNEQFF. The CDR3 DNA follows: TGTGCCAGCAGGACTCGGACAGGGCCCTACAATGAGCAGTTCTTC.

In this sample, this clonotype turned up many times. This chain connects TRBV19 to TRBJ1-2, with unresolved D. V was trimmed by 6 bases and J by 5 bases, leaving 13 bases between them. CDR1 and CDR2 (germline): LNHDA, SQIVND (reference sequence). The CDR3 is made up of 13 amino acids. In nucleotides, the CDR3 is TGTGCCAGTAGATCGACCGATTTATATGGCTACACCTTC. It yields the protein CASRSTDLYGYTF. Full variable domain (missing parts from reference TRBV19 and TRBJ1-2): DGGITQSPKYLFRKEGQNVTLSCEQNLNHDAMYWYRQDPGQGLRLIYYSQIVNDFQKGDIAEGYSVSREKKESFPLTVTSAQKNPTAFYLCASRSTDLYGYTFGSGTRLTVV.

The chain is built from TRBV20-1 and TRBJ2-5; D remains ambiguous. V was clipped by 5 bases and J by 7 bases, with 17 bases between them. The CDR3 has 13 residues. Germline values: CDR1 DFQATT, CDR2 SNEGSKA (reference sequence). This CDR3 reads CSAPYLDGMTQYF. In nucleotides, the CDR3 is TGCAGTGCTCCATACCTGGATGGGATGACCCAGTACTTC.

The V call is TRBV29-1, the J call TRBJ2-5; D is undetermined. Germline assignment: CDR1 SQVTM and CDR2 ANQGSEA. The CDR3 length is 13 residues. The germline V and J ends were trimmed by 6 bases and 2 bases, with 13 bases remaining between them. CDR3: CSVAGRLQETQYF. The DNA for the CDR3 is TGCAGCGTGGCAGGACGCCTACAAGAGACCCAGTACTTC.

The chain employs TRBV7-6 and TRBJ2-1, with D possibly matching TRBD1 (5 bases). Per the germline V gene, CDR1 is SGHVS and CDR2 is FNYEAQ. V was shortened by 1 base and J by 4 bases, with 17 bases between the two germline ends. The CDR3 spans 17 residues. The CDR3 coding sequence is TGTGCCAGCAGCTTAGGGCTAAGTCCTAGGGGATACAATGAGCAGTTCTTC. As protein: CASSLGLSPRGYNEQFF.

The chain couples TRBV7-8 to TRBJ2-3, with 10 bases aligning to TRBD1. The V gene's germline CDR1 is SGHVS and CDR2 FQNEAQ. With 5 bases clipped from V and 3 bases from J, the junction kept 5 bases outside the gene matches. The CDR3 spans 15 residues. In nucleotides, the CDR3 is TGTGCCAGCAGCGTAGACAGGGGGCAGACAGATACGCAGTATTTT. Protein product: CASSVDRGQTDTQYF.

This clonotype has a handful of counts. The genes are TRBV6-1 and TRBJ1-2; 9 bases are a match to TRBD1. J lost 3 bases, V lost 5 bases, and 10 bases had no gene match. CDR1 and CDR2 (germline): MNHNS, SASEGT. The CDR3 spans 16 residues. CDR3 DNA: TGTGCCAGCAGTCCCGACCCGGGACAGGGTGACTATGGCTACACCTTC. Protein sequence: CASSPDPGQGDYGYTF.

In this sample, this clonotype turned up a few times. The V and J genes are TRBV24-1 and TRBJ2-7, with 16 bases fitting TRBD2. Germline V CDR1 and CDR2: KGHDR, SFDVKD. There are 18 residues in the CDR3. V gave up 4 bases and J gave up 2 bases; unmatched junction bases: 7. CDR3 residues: CATSDAPGLAGGTYEQYF. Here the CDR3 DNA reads TGTGCCACCAGTGACGCTCCGGGACTAGCGGGAGGGACCTACGAGCAGTACTTC.

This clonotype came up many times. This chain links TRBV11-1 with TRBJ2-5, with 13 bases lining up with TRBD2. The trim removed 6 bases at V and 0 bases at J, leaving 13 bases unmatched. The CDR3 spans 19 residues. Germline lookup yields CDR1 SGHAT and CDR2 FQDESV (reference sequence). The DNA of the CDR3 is TGTGCCAGCAGATCAACTAGCGGGAGGGCTTCGATGTACCAAGAGACCCAGTACTTC. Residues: CASRSTSGRASMYQETQYF. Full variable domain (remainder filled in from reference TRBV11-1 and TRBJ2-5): EAEVAQSPRYKITEKSQAVAFWCDPISGHATLYWYRQILGQGPELLVQFQDESVVDDSQLPKDRFSAERLKGVDSTLKIQPAELGDSAMYLCASRSTSGRASMYQETQYFGPGTRLLVL.

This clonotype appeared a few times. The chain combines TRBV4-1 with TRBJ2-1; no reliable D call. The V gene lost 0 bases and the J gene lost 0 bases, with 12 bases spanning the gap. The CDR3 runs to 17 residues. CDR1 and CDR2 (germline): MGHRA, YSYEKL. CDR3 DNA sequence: TGCGCCAGCAGCCAAGATATAGGTACTTTCTCCTACAATGAGCAGTTCTTC. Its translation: CASSQDIGTFSYNEQFF.

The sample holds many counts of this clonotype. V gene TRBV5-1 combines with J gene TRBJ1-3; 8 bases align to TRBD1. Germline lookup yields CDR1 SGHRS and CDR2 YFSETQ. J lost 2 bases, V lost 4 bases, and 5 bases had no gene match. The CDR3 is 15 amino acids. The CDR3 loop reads CASSQGQGAGNTIYF. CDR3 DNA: TGCGCCAGCAGCCAAGGACAGGGAGCTGGAAACACCATATATTTT.

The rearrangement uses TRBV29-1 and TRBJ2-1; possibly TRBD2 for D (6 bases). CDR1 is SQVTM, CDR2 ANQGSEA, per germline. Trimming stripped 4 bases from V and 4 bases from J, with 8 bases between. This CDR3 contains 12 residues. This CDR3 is CSVGREYNEQFF. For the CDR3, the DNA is TGCAGCGTTGGTCGGGAGTACAATGAGCAGTTCTTC.

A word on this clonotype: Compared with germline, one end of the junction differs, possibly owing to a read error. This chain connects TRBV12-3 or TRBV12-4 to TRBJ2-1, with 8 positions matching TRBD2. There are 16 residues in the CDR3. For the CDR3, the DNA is TGTGCCGGCAGTTTTTCAGGGTTAGCGGGGTACAATGAGCAGTTCTTC. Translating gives CAGSFSGLAGYNEQFF.

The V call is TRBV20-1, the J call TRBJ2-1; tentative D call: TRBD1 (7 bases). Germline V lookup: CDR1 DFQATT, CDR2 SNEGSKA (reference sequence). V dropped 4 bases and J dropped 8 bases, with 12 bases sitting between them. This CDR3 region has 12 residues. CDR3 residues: CSATDRRDEQFF. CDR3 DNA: TGCAGTGCTACGGACAGGAGGGATGAGCAGTTCTTC.